These 21 T cell receptor beta chains were sequenced from one sample in a study of cytomegalovirus exposure and HLA in healthy donors. Primers: 60 Vbeta forward and 13 Jbeta reverse. The protocol was immunoSEQ multiplex PCR, while the TCRdb copy is restricted to in-frame clones and leaves out a portion. The sample has approximately 100,000 clones, roughly 70% seen once. The sample comprised PBMCs. The receptors stem from a man aged 45 to 65 in good health and CMV-seronegative.

The rearrangement uses TRBV6-5 and TRBJ1-2; D perhaps matches TRBD1 (6 bases). CDR3 length equals 14 residues. Trimming pared 6 bases from V and 0 bases from J, leaving 11 bases between. CDR1 is MNHEY and CDR2 is SVGAGI in the germline V gene. CDR3 coding DNA: TGTGCCAGCAGCCGGCGGACAGCTAACTATGGCTACACCTTC. Its protein product is CASSRRTANYGYTF.

V usage is TRBV15 and J usage is TRBJ1-3; D is possibly TRBD1 (5 bases). Per the germline V gene, CDR1 is LNHNV and CDR2 is YYDKDF (reference sequence). The CDR3 has 14 amino acids. The V and J ends lost 0 bases and 8 bases respectively, with 11 bases between them. CDR3 DNA sequence: TGTGCCACCAGCAGAGATCAGACAGCGTACACCATATATTTT. Amino acid sequence: CATSRDQTAYTIYF.

The J gene is TRBJ2-7, the V gene TRBV6-6; 9 positions agree with TRBD1. The CDR3 spans 15 residues. In germline, CDR1 is MNHNY, CDR2 SVGAGI (reference sequence). The V segment lost 3 bases and the J segment 2 bases; nucleotides outside the gene matches: 5. This chain's CDR3 is CASSYQQGAAYEQYF. CDR3 coding DNA: TGTGCCAGCAGTTATCAACAGGGGGCGGCCTACGAGCAGTACTTC.

This clone was counted between two and nine times. The V and J genes are TRBV6-5 and TRBJ1-1; a possible D gene is TRBD1 (5 bases). Trimming stripped 6 bases from V and 8 bases from J, with 13 bases between. CDR1 and CDR2 from the germline V gene are MNHEY and SVGAGI. This CDR3 region has 12 residues. CDR3 DNA sequence: TGTGCCAGCAGACGAGACAGAAGAGAAGCTTTCTTT. The encoded protein is CASRRDRREAFF.

V is TRBV5-1 and J is TRBJ1-3; the D is unclear. There are 14 residues in the CDR3. Trimming took off 0 bases at V and 0 bases at J, with 4 bases between the two ends. The germline V gene has CDR1 SGHRS and CDR2 YFSETQ. The CDR3 DNA is TGCGCCAGCAGCTTGGGTAGCTCTGGAAACACCATATATTTT. It specifies CASSLGSSGNTIYF.

The gene calls are TRBV9 and TRBJ2-7; D possibly corresponds to TRBD2 (6 bases). Germline V gene lookup returns CDR1 SGDLS and CDR2 YYNGEE. The ends were cut back, 0 bases at V and 1 base at J, with 11 bases in the middle. The CDR3 is 15 residues long. The CDR3 sequence is CASSVESSGSYEQYF. The DNA for the CDR3 is TGTGCCAGCAGCGTAGAGTCGAGCGGGTCCTACGAGCAGTACTTC.

This clone was seen a handful of times. V is TRBV6-5 and J is TRBJ1-5, with 7 bases fitting TRBD1. This CDR3 contains 14 residues. The V and J ends lost 7 bases and 7 bases, in that order; junction bases with no gene match: 10. Looked up from germline, CDR1 is MNHEY and CDR2 is SVGAGI. The CDR3 here is CASMGRDRLQPQHF. The CDR3 DNA follows: TGTGCCAGCATGGGTCGGGACAGACTGCAGCCCCAGCATTTT.

The sample holds one count of this clone. This chain links TRBV5-4 with TRBJ2-1, with 7 bases aligning to TRBD1. CDR1 SGHNT and CDR2 YYREEE come from the germline V gene (reference sequence). The trim removed 0 bases at V and 10 bases at J, leaving 7 bases unmatched. The CDR3 extends over 14 amino acids. The DNA for the CDR3 is TGTGCCAGCAGCTTGGGAGACAGGGTAGGGGAGCAGTTCTTC. Its protein product is CASSLGDRVGEQFF.

The chain uses TRBV6-6 and TRBJ2-7; 12 bases fit TRBD2. The CDR3 is 15 amino acids. Germline CDR1 is MNHNY and CDR2 is SVGAGI (reference sequence). The J segment lost 5 bases and the V segment lost 6 bases, leaving 8 bases of the junction unmatched. The CDR3 bases are TGTGCCAGCAGCTACAGGACTAGCGGGAAGGACGAGCAGTACTTC. Amino acids: CASSYRTSGKDEQYF.

The chain carries TRBV5-1 and TRBJ1-1, with unresolved D. Germline values: CDR1 SGHRS, CDR2 YFSETQ. This CDR3 is 15 amino acids long. With 0 bases removed from V and 4 bases from J, the gap between germline ends came to 13 bases. Here the CDR3 reads CASSLDTQTTTEAFF. The CDR3 DNA reads as TGCGCCAGCAGCTTGGATACACAAACCACCACTGAAGCTTTCTTT.

This clone has more than one count but fewer than ten. The chain combines TRBV5-1 with TRBJ1-1; no definite D call. Germline-derived CDR1 and CDR2 are SGHRS and YFSETQ. The CDR3 covers 15 residues. The V end was cut by 2 bases, the J end by 3 bases, with 14 bases between. CDR3 residues: CASSFSQAGDTEAFF. CDR3 nucleotide sequence: TGCGCCAGCAGCTTTAGTCAGGCCGGGGACACTGAAGCTTTCTTT.

The chain is built from TRBV19 and TRBJ1-5; 9 bases map to TRBD1. The length of the CDR3 is 13 residues. Trimming cost V 3 bases and J 6 bases; bases outside gene matches: 0. The germline V gene encodes CDR1 LNHDA and CDR2 SQIVND (reference sequence). The CDR3 region has the DNA TGTGCCAGTAGTATGGACAGGGGTCAGCCCCAGCATTTT. The encoded protein is CASSMDRGQPQHF.

CDR3 nucleotides: TGTGCCAGTAGTACTAGCGGGATCTACGAGCAGTACTTC. Amino acids: CASSTSGIYEQYF. The J gene is TRBJ2-7, the V gene TRBV6-4; 10 bases align to TRBD2. J gave up 3 bases and V 9 bases, and 5 bases lay outside the gene matches. Germline CDR1 is MRHNA and CDR2 is SNTAGT. The CDR3 is made up of 13 amino acids.

The gene calls are TRBV6-1 and TRBJ2-7; 11 nucleotides align to TRBD2. The length of the CDR3 is 16 residues. Germline assignment: CDR1 MNHNS and CDR2 SASEGT. V lost 1 base to trimming and J lost 2 bases; unmatched junction nucleotides: 4. DNA of the CDR3: TGTGCCAGCAGTGAAGTCTTAGCGGGAGGGCCCTACGAGCAGTACTTC. Amino acid sequence: CASSEVLAGGPYEQYF.

The genes are TRBV29-1 and TRBJ2-1, with 7 bases lining up with TRBD1. The germline gives CDR1 SQVTM, CDR2 ANQGSEA. The CDR3 loop spans 12 amino acids. V shed 7 bases, J shed 12 bases, and the junction held 12 bases outside the gene matches. The CDR3 bases are TGCAGCGAACTACAGGGGACCGAGCTGCAGTTCTTC. Translating it yields CSELQGTELQFF.

This chain links TRBV4-1 with TRBJ1-1; D possibly corresponds to TRBD1 (5 bases). The CDR3 has 14 amino acids. The V end was cut by 4 bases, the J end by 0 bases, with 9 bases between. Germline CDR1 and CDR2: MGHRA and YSYEKL. The CDR3 reads CASSRGGLNTEAFF. CDR3 coding DNA: TGCGCCAGCAGCCGGGGGGGGTTGAACACTGAAGCTTTCTTT.

This chain joins TRBV7-9 and TRBJ2-1; 7 bases agree with TRBD1. Germline V gene sequence: CDR1 SEHNR, CDR2 FQNEAQ (reference sequence). CDR3 length equals 13 residues. After removal of 5 bases from V and 6 bases from J, the junction contained 4 bases not matched to a gene. The CDR3 bases are TGTGCCAGCAGCGGGGACAGTACCAATGAGCAGTTCTTC. This codes for CASSGDSTNEQFF.

The chain joins TRBV18 to TRBJ2-1; 12 nucleotides match TRBD2. Germline loops: CDR1 KGHSH, CDR2 LQKENI. Losses at the gene ends were 6 bases for V and 7 bases for J; bases not matched to a gene: 10. The length of the CDR3 is 16 residues. Here the CDR3 DNA reads TGTGCCAGCTCCCTCGGACTAGCGGGGCTTGGGAATGAGCAGTTCTTC. Translating it yields CASSLGLAGLGNEQFF.

This clone occurred a few times. This chain joins TRBV16 and TRBJ2-1; the D is unclear. This CDR3 contains 15 residues. CDR1 KGHSY and CDR2 FQNENV come from the germline V gene. V was pared by 1 base and J by 3 bases, with 10 bases between. The CDR3: CASSQFEEIYNEQFF. CDR3 bases: TGTGCCAGCAGCCAATTTGAGGAGATCTACAATGAGCAGTTCTTC.

This clone was picked up a small number of times. The CDR3 loop is CASRIWTAAYEQYF. The DNA for the CDR3 is TGCGCCAGCAGGATCTGGACAGCCGCCTACGAGCAGTACTTC. The chain combines TRBV5-1 with TRBJ2-7; D is perhaps TRBD1 (6 bases). CDR3 length: 14 residues. V lost 5 bases, J lost 2 bases, and 14 bases lay in between. Germline CDR1 SGHRS, CDR2 YFSETQ.

V gene TRBV23-1 combines with J gene TRBJ2-7, with TRBD2 identical over 12 bases. TRBV23-1 is flagged as an ORF with uncertain function. The J segment lost 3 bases and the V segment lost 7 bases, leaving 16 bases of the junction unmatched. The CDR3 has 18 residues. For the CDR3, the DNA is TGCGCCAGCACCCTCGCGGGTTTACTAGCGGGAGGCCTCTACGAGCAGTACTTC. Translating it yields CASTLAGLLAGGLYEQYF.